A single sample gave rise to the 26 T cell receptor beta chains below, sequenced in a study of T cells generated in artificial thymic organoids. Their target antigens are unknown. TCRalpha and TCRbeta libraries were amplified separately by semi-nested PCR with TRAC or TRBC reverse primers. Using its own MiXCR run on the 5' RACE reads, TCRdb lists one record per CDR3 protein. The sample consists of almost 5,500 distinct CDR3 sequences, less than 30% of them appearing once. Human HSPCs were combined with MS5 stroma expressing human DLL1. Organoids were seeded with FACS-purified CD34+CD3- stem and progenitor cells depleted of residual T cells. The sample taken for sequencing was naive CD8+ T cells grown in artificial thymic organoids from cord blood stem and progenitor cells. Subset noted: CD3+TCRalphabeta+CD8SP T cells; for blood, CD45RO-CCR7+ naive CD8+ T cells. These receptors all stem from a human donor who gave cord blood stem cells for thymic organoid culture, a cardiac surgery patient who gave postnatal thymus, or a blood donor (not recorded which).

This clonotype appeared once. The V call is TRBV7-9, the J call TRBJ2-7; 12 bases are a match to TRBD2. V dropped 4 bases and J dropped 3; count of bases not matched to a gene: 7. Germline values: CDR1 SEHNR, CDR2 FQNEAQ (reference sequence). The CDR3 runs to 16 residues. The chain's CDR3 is CASSYWTSGVIYEQYF. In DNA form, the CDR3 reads TGTGCCAGCAGCTACTGGACTAGCGGGGTAATCTACGAGCAGTACTTC.

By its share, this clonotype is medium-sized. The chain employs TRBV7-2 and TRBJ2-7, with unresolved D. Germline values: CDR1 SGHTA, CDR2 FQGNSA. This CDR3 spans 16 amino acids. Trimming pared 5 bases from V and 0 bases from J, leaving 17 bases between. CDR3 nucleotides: TGTGCCAGCAGCCAGAAGTGCCCTTCAAGCTCCTACGAGCAGTACTTC. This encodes CASSQKCPSSSYEQYF.

CDR3: CAISESRRTQYF. The DNA for the CDR3 is TGTGCCATCAGTGAGTCGAGGCGGACGCAGTACTTC. The chain couples TRBV10-3 to TRBJ2-7; D uncertain. CDR3 size: 12 residues. Germline CDR1 is ENHRY and CDR2 is SYGVKD. V gave up 0 bases and J gave up 9 bases, with 9 bases separating them.

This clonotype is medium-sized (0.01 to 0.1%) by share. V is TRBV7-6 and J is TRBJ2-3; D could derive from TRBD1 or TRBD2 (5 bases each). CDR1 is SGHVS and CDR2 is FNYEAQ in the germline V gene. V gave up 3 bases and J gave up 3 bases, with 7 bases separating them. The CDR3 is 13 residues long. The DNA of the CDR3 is TGTGCCAGCAGCTTGTGGGGGACAGATACGCAGTATTTT. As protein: CASSLWGTDTQYF.

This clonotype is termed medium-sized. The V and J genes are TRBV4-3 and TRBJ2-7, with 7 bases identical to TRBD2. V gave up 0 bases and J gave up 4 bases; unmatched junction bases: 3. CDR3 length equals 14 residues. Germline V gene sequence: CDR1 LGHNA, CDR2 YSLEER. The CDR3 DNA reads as TGCGCCAGCAGCCAAGATTGGGGGGGGTACGAGCAGTACTTC. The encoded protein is CASSQDWGGYEQYF.

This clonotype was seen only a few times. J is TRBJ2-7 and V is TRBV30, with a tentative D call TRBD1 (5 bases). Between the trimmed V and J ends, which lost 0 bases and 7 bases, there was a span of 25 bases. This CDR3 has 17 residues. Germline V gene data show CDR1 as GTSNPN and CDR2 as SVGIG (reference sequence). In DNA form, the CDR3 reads TGTGCCTGGAGTGTACACCTCTCCCCCTTGACAGTCAATGAGCAGTACTTC. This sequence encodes CAWSVHLSPLTVNEQYF.

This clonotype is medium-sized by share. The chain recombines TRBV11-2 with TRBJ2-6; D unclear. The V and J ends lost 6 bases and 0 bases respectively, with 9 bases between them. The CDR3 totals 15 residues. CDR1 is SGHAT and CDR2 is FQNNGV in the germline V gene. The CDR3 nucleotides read TGTGCCAGCAGACAGCTTTGCTCTGGGGCCAACGTCCTGACTTTC. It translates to CASRQLCSGANVLTF.

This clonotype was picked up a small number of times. CDR3: CASSFVGVTYEQYF. The CDR3, as DNA: TGTGCCAGCAGTTTTGTAGGGGTAACCTACGAGCAGTACTTC. The chain employs TRBV28 and TRBJ2-7; weak D call: TRBD1 (5 bases). This CDR3 region has 14 residues. V lost 3 bases to trimming and J lost 2 bases, with 11 bases between them. The germline gives CDR1 MDHEN, CDR2 SYDVKM.

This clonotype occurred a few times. CDR3 sequence: CAISGTGRGNSPLHF. For the CDR3, the DNA is TGTGCCATCAGTGGGACAGGCAGAGGCAATTCACCCCTCCACTTT. V and J are TRBV10-3 and TRBJ1-6, with TRBD1 matching 7 bases. The junction had 7 bases not matched to a gene; V was cut back by 4 bases and J by 7 bases. The CDR3 runs 15 residues. Germline V gene sequence: CDR1 ENHRY, CDR2 SYGVKD.

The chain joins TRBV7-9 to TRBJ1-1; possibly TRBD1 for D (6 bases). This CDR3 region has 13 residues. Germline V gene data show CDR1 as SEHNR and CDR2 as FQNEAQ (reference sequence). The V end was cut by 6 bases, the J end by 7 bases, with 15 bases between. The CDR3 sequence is CASRATGTHEAFF. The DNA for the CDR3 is TGTGCCAGCAGGGCAACCGGGACACATGAAGCTTTCTTT.

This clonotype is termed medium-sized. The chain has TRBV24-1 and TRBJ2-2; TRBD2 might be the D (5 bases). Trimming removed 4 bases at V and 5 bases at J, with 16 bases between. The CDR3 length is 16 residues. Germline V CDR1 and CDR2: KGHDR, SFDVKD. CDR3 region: CATSDSSGRKTGELFF. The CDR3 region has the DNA TGTGCCACCAGTGACTCCTCTGGGAGAAAAACCGGGGAGCTGTTTTTT.

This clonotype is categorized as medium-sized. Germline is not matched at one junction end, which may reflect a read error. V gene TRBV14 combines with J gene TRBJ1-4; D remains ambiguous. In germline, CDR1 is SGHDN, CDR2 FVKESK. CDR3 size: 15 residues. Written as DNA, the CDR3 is TGTGCCAGCAGCCAAGAAGAGCCAACCAATGAAAAACTGTTTTTT. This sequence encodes CASSQEEPTNEKLFF.

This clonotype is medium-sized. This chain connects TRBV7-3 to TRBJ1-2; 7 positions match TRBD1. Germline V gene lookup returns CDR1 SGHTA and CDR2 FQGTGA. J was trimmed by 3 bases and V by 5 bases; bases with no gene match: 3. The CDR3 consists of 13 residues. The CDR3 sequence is CASSLTGYYGYTF. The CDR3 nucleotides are TGTGCCAGCAGCCTGACAGGGTACTATGGCTACACCTTC.

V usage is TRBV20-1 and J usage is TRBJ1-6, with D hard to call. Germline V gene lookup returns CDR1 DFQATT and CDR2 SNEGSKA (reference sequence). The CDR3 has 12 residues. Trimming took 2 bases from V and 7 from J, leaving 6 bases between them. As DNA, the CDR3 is TGCAGTGCTAGATTAGGGAATTCACCCCTCCACTTT. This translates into CSARLGNSPLHF.

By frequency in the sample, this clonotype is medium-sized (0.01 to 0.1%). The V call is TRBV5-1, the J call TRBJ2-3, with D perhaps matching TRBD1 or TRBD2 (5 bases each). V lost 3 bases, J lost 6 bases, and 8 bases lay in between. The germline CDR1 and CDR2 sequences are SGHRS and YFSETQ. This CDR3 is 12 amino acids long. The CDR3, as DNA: TGCGCCAGCAGCTGGGACGGTGATACGCAGTATTTT. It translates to CASSWDGDTQYF. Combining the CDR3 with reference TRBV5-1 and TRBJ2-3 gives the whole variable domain KAGVTQTPRYLIKTRGQQVTLSCSPISGHRSVSWYQQTPGQGLQFLFEYFSETQRNKGNFPGRFSGRQFSNSRSEMNVSTLELGDSALYLCASSWDGDTQYFGPGTRLTVL.

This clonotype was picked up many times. CDR3 sequence (DNA): TGTGCCAGCAGCTCCCCGGTGACGTCCGGGGAGCTGTTTTTT. This codes for CASSSPVTSGELFF. This chain links TRBV7-3 with TRBJ2-2; D gene unclear. The germline gives CDR1 SGHTA, CDR2 FQGTGA. The CDR3 spans 14 residues. Trimming left V 4 bases short and J 6 bases short, with 12 bases between.

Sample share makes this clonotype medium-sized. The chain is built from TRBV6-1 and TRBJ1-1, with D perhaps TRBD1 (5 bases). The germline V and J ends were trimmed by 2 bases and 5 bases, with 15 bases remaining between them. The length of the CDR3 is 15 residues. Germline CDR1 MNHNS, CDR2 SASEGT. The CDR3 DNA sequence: TGTGCCAGCAGTGAAATCCGGGCAGGGAGGACTGAAGCTTTCTTT. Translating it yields CASSEIRAGRTEAFF.

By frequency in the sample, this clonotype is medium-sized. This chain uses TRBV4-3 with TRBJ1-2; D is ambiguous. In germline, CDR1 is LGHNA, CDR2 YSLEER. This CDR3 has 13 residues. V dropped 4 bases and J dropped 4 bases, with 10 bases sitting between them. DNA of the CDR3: TGCGCCAGCAGCCCCGGGGAGGGCTATGGCTACACCTTC. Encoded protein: CASSPGEGYGYTF.

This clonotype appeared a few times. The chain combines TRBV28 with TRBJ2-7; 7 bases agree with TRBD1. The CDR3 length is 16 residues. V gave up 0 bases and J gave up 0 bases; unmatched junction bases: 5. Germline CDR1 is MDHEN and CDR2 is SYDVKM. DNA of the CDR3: TGTGCCAGCAGTTTATGTTCGGGACAGACCTCCTACGAGCAGTACTTC. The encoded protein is CASSLCSGQTSYEQYF. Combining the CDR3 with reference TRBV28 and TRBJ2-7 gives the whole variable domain DVKVTQSSRYLVKRTGEKVFLECVQDMDHENMFWYRQDPGLGLRLIYFSYDVKMKEKGDIPEGYSVSREKKERFSLILESASTNQTSMYLCASSLCSGQTSYEQYFGPGTRLTVT.

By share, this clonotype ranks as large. CDR3 nucleotide sequence: TGTGCCAGCAGCCGGAGGGGGTGTCGGAGCGTGAACACTGAAGCTTTCTTT. It specifies CASSRRGCRSVNTEAFF. The V gene is TRBV5-5, the J gene TRBJ1-1; D might be TRBD1 (6 bases). Germline V gives CDR1 SGHKS, CDR2 YYEKEE (reference sequence). The CDR3 covers 17 residues. The V gene lost 4 bases and the J gene lost 0 bases, with 19 bases spanning the gap.

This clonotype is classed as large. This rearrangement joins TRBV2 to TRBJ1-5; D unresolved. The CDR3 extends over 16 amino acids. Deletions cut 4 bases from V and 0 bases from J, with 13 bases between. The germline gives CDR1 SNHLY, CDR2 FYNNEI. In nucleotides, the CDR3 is TGTGCCAGCAGTGCAGGAAACTGCTATAGCAATCAGCCCCAGCATTTT. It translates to CASSAGNCYSNQPQHF.

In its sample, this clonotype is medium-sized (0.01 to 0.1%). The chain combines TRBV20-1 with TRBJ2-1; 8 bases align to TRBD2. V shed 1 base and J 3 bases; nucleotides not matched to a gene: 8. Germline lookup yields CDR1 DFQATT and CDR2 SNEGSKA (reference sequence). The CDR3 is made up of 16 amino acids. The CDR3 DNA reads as TGCAGTGCTAGAGCAACCGGGACTAGTTGCTACAATGAGCAGTTCTTC. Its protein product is CSARATGTSCYNEQFF.

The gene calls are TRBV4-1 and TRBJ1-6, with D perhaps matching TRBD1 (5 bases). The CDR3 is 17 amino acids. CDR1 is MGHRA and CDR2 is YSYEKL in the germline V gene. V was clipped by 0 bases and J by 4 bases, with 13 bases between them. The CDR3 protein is CASSQDRPEGYNSPLHF. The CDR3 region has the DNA TGCGCCAGCAGCCAAGATCGCCCGGAGGGGTATAATTCACCCCTCCACTTT.

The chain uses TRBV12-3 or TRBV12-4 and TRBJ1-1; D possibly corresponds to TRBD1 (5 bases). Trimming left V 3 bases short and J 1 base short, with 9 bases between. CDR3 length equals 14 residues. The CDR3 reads CASSFWGGNTEAFF. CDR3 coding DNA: TGTGCCAGCAGTTTCTGGGGGGGGAACACTGAAGCTTTCTTT.

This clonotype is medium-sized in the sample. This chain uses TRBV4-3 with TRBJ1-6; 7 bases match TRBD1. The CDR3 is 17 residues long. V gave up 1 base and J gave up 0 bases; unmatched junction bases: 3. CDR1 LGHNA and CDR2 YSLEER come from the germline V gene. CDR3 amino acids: CASSQGTGLSYNSPLHF. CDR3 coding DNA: TGCGCCAGCAGCCAAGGGACAGGACTCTCCTATAATTCACCCCTCCACTTT.

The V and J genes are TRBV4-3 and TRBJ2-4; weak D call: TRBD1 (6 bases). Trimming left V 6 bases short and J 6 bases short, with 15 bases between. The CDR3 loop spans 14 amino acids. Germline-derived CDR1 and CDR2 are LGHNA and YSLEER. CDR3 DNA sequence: TGCGCCAGCAGTCCGCACAGGGCTGGAAACATTCAGTACTTC. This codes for CASSPHRAGNIQYF.